The clone carrying this T cell receptor beta chain was observed many times. Its antigen is unknown. Time point given: healthy volunteer bleed at 2 weeks. The authors extracted total RNA from unfractionated whole blood. CDR1 is DFQATT, CDR2 SNEGSKA, per germline (reference sequence). The CDR3 loop spans 13 amino acids. After removal of 6 bases from V and 11 bases from J, the junction contained 13 bases not matched to a gene. The entry originates in a study of human T cells and chemical hapten exposure. Whole-study context: Minor pooled library volume differences mainly drove per-sample TCR yield variation. Findings and caveats of the study: TCRs at high frequency, those above 1 in 1000, did not change with DPC sensitization.

Attachment of unique molecular identifiers to individual cDNA molecules was performed in the library. A single record per CDR3 protein comes from TCRdb applying MiXCR to the RACE reads. The repertoire has approximately 45,000 distinct CDR3 sequences, roughly 4% of them found once; the top ten carry roughly 1.7%. This sequence originates from a female donor in good health. Some clones in this sample may be carry-over from other donors' samples. The source material was whole blood. The V call is TRBV20-1, the J call TRBJ1-1, with TRBD1 identical over 9 bases. This CDR3 reads CSALDRGSLRAFF. CDR3 bases: TGCAGTGCGTTGGACAGGGGATCCCTGAGGGCTTTCTTT.